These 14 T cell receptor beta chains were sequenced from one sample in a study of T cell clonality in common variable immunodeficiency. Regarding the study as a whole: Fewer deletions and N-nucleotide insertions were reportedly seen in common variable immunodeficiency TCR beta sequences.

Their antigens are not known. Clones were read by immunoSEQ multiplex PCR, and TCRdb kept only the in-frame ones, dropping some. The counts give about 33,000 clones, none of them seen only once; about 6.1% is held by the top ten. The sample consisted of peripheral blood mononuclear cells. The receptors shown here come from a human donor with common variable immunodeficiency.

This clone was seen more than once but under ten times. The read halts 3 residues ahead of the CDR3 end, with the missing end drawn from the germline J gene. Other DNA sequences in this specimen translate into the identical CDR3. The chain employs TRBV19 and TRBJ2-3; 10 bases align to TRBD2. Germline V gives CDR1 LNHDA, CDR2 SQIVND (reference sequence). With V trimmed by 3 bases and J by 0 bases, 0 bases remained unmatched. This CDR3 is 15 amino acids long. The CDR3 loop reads CASSMGLASTDTQYF. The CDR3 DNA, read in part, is TGTGCCAGTAGTATGGGACTAGCGAGCACAGATACG. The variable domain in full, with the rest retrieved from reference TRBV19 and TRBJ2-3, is DGGITQSPKYLFRKEGQNVTLSCEQNLNHDAMYWYRQDPGQGLRLIYYSQIVNDFQKGDIAEGYSVSREKKESFPLTVTSAQKNPTAFYLCASSMGLASTDTQYFGPGTRLTVL.

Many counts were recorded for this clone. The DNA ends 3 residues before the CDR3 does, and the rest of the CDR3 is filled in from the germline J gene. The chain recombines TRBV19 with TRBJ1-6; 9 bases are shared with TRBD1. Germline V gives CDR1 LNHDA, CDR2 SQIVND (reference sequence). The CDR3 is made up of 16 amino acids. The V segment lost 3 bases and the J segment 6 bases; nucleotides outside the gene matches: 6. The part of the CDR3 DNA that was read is TGTGCCAGTAGTATGGCTACAGGGGGCAGTAATTCACCC. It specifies CASSMATGGSNSP. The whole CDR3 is CASSMATGGSNSPLHF.

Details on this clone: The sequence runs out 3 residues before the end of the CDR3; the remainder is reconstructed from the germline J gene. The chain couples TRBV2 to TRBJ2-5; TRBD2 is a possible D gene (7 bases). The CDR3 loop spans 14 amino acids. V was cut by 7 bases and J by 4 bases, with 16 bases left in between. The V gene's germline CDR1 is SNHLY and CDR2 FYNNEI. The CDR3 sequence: CASTVGGAAETQYF. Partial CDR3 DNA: TGTGCCAGCACGGTGGGGGGGGCCGCAGAGACC.

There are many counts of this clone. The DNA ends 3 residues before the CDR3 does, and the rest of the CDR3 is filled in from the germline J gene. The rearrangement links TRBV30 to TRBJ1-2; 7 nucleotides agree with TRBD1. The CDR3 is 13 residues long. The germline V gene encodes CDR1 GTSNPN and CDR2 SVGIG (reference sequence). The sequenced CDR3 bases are TGTGCCTGGAGTGTAAAGGGGGCAGGGGGC. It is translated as CAWSVKGAGG. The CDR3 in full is CAWSVKGAGGYTF.

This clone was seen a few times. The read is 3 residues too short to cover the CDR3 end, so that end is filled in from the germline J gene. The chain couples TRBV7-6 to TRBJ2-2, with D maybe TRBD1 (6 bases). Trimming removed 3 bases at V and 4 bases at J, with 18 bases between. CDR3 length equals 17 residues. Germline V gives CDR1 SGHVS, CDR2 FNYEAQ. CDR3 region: CASSFGRTASSTGELFF. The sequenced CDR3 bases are TGTGCCAGCAGCTTTGGCCGGACAGCTTCTTCCACCGGGGAG.

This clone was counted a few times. CDR3 sequence: CASSHPGQGAGGAFF. The DNA read from the CDR3 is TGCGCCAGCAGTCACCCCGGACAGGGGGCGGGGGGG. The rearrangement joins TRBV23-1 to TRBJ1-1, with 11 bases identical to TRBD1. The missing CDR3 end, 3 residues past where the read stops, is filled in from the germline J gene. TRBV23-1 belongs to the ORF category, with a function that is uncertain. The CDR3 totals 15 residues.

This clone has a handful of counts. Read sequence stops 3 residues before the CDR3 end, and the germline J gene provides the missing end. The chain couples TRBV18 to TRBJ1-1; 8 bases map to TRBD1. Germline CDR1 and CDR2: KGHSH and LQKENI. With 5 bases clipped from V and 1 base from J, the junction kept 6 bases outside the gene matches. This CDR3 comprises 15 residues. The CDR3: CASSTQGAQNTEAFF. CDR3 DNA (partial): TGTGCCAGCTCAACTCAGGGGGCCCAGAACACTGAA.

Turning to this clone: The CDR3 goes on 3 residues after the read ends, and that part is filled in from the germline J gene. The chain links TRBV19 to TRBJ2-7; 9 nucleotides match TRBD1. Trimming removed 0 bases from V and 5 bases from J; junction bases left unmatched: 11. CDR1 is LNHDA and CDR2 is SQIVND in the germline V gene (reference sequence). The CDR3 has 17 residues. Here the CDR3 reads CASSIDRGDRGVHEQYF. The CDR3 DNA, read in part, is TGTGCCAGTAGTATAGATCGAGGAGACAGGGGGGTCCACGAG.

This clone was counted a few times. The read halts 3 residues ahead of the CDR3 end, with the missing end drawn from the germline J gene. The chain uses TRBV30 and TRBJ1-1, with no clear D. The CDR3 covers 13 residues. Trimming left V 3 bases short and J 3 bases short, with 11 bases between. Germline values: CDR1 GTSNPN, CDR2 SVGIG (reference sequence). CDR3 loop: CAWRTGVDTEAFF. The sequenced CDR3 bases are TGTGCCTGGAGGACCGGGGTTGACACTGAA. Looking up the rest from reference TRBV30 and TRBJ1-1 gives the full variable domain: SQTIHQWPATLVQPVGSPLSLECTVEGTSNPNLYWYRQAAGRGLQLLFYSVGIGQISSEVPQNLSASRPQDRQFILSSKKLLLSDSGFYLCAWRTGVDTEAFFGQGTRLTVV.

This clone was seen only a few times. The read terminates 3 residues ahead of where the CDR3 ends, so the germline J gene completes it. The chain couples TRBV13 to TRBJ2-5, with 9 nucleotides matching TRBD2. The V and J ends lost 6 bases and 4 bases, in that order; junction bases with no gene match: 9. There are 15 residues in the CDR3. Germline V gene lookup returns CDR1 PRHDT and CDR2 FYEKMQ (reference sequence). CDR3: CASRGSGTSPETQYF. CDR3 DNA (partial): TGTGCCAGCAGAGGATCCGGGACTAGCCCAGAGACC. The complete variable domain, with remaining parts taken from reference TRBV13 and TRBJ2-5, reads AAGVIQSPRHLIKEKRETATLKCYPIPRHDTVYWYQQGPGQDPQFLISFYEKMQSDKGSIPDRFSAQQFSDYHSELNMSSLELGDSALYFCASRGSGTSPETQYFGPGTRLLVL.

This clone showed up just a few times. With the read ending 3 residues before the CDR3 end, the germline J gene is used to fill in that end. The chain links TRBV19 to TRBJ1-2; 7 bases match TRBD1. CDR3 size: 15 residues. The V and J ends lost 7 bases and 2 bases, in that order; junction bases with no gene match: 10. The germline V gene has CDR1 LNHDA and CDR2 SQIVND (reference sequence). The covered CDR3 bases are TGTGCCAGTACCCCTCTCACAGGGGCCAACTATGGC. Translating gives CASTPLTGANYG. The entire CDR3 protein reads CASTPLTGANYGYTF. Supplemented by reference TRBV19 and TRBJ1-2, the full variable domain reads DGGITQSPKYLFRKEGQNVTLSCEQNLNHDAMYWYRQDPGQGLRLIYYSQIVNDFQKGDIAEGYSVSREKKESFPLTVTSAQKNPTAFYLCASTPLTGANYGYTFGSGTRLTVV.

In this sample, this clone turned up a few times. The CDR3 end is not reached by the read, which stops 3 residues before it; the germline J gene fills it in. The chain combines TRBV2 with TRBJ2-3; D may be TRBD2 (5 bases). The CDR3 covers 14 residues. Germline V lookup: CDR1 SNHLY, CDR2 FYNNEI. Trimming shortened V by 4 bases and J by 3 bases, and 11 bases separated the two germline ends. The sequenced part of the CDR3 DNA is TGTGCCAGCAGTGGCGGGCCGTTTACAGATACG. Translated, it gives CASSGGPFTDT. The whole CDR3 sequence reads CASSGGPFTDTQYF.

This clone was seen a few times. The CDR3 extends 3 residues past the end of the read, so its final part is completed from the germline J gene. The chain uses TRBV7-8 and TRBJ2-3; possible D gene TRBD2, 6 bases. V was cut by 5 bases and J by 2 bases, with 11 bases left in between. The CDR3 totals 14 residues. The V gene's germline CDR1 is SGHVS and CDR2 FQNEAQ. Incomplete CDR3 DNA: TGTGCCAGCAGCGCGGGACTTCACACAGATACG. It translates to CASSAGLHTDT. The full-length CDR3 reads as CASSAGLHTDTQYF.

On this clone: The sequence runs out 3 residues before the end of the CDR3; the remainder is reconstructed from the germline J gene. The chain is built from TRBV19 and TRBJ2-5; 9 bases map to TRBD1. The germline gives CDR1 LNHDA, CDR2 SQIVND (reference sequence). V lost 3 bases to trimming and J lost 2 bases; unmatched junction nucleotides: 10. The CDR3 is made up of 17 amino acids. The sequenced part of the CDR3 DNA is TGTGCCAGTAGTATTTCGACCCTCGGGACAGGGCAAGAGACC. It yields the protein CASSISTLGTGQET. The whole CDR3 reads CASSISTLGTGQETQYF.